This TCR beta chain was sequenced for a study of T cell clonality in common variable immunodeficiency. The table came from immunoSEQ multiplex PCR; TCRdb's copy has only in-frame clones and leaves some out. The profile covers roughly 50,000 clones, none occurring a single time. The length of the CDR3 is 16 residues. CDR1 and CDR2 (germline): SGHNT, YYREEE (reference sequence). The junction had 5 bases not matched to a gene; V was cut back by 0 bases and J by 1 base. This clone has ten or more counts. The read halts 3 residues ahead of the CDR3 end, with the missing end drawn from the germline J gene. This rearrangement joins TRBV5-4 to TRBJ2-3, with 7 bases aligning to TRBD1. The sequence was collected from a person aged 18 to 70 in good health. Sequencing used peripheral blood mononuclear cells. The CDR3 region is CASSLVGQWGTDTQYF. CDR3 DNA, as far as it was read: TGTGCCAGCAGCTTGGTGGGACAGTGGGGCACAGATACG.